Below are 24 T cell receptor beta chains sequenced from a single sample in a study of T cell changes during pregnancy in multiple sclerosis. Measured with immunoSEQ multiplex PCR; TCRdb has only the in-frame clones, and not every one. The sample includes roughly 49,000 clones, over 85% of them seen just once. This sample comprised CD8+ T cells from peripheral blood mononuclear cells, obtained after pregnancy. All receptors derive from a female donor with multiple sclerosis, enrolled in a pregnancy study.

Written as DNA, the CDR3 is TGTGCCAGCAGACCCAATCTAGGTGAAAAACTGTTTTTT. Its translation: CASRPNLGEKLFF. This chain links TRBV6-6 with TRBJ1-4; no firm D call. The CDR3 is made up of 13 amino acids. The germline V and J ends were trimmed by 6 bases and 7 bases, with 12 bases remaining between them. The germline V gene encodes CDR1 MNHNY and CDR2 SVGAGI (reference sequence).

The CDR3 sequence is CASSLRPVASTDTQYF. The DNA of the CDR3 is TGTGCCAGCAGCTTACGACCAGTAGCCTCCACAGATACGCAGTATTTT. The rearrangement uses TRBV9 and TRBJ2-3; D gene uncertain. CDR3 size: 16 residues. In germline, CDR1 is SGDLS, CDR2 YYNGEE. Trimming removed 4 bases at V and 2 bases at J, with 17 bases between.

This chain uses TRBV9 with TRBJ1-6; 7 bases fit TRBD1. Germline V gives CDR1 SGDLS, CDR2 YYNGEE. Trimming cost V 4 bases and J 7 bases; bases outside gene matches: 5. The CDR3 runs to 14 residues. The CDR3 DNA sequence: TGTGCCAGCAGCACGACAGGGTTGAATTCACCCCTCCACTTT. Translating it yields CASSTTGLNSPLHF.

The V and J genes are TRBV7-6 and TRBJ1-2; D remains unclear. The CDR3 runs to 17 residues. In germline, CDR1 is SGHVS, CDR2 FNYEAQ. Deletions cut 0 bases from V and 2 bases from J, with 16 bases between. The CDR3 DNA sequence: TGTGCCAGCAGCTTAGCGGCAGCGCACGGTCTGAACTATGGCTACACCTTC. Translated, it gives CASSLAAAHGLNYGYTF.

The rearrangement links TRBV9 to TRBJ2-1, with D hard to call. The CDR3 loop spans 17 amino acids. V lost 1 base and J lost 0, with 14 bases in between. Germline CDR1 reads SGDLS; CDR2 reads YYNGEE. CDR3 region: CASSVTEDSGSYNEQFF. The CDR3 bases are TGTGCCAGCAGCGTAACCGAGGATTCCGGCTCCTACAATGAGCAGTTCTTC.

The chain joins TRBV4-1 to TRBJ2-7; 16 nucleotides align to TRBD2. Germline CDR1 is MGHRA and CDR2 is YSYEKL. The trim removed 2 bases at V and 2 bases at J, leaving 3 bases unmatched. The CDR3 is 17 residues long. Here the CDR3 DNA reads TGCGCCAGCAGCCAATTGGGACTAGCGGGAGGGCCCTACGAGCAGTACTTC. It translates to CASSQLGLAGGPYEQYF.

The chain has TRBV9 and TRBJ2-5, with D possibly matching TRBD2 (6 bases). Per the germline V gene, CDR1 is SGDLS and CDR2 is YYNGEE. Trimming removed 2 bases at V and 2 bases at J, with 13 bases between. CDR3 length equals 15 residues. The CDR3 loop is CASSVAGTLQETQYF. The CDR3, as DNA: TGTGCCAGCAGCGTTGCCGGGACTCTACAAGAGACCCAGTACTTC.

This rearrangement joins TRBV6-5 to TRBJ2-2; the D gene is possibly TRBD2 (6 bases). From germline, CDR1 is MNHEY and CDR2 SVGAGI. There are 15 residues in the CDR3. V lost 6 bases and J 6 bases, leaving 17 bases between the germline ends. CDR3 coding DNA: TGTGCCAGCAGCCCGGATGGGGGAGGATCCGGGGAGCTGTTTTTT. Its translation is CASSPDGGGSGELFF.

This sequence joins TRBV4-1 and TRBJ2-7; D perhaps matches TRBD2 (6 bases). Trimming cost V 2 bases and J 2 bases, with 13 bases left between them. The CDR3 consists of 15 residues. Germline V gene lookup returns CDR1 MGHRA and CDR2 YSYEKL. The CDR3 nucleotides read TGCGCCAGCAGCCAATCCGGGACTCCCGCCTACGAGCAGTACTTC. Its protein is CASSQSGTPAYEQYF.

The CDR3 DNA reads TGTGCCAGCAGCCCTCTGTGGACTAGCCCAGACTACGAGCAGTACTTC. It translates to CASSPLWTSPDYEQYF. The chain recombines TRBV7-2 with TRBJ2-7; 8 positions match TRBD2. V gave up 5 bases and J gave up 3 bases; unmatched junction bases: 12. This CDR3 is built from 16 residues. Germline values: CDR1 SGHTA, CDR2 FQGNSA.

The chain is built from TRBV30 and TRBJ2-1, with TRBD2 matching 10 bases. Germline V gives CDR1 GTSNPN, CDR2 SVGIG (reference sequence). Trimming at V came to 1 base and at J to 3 bases, leaving 6 bases not matched to a gene. The CDR3 runs 16 residues. CDR3 protein: CAWSGSLAGIYNEQFF. Here the CDR3 DNA reads TGTGCCTGGAGTGGATCACTAGCGGGAATCTACAATGAGCAGTTCTTC.

V and J are TRBV4-1 and TRBJ2-1, with 9 positions matching TRBD2. CDR1 and CDR2 from the germline V gene are MGHRA and YSYEKL. The ends lost 3 bases at V and 6 bases at J; junction bases unmatched: 18. This CDR3 contains 19 residues. The CDR3 reads CASSHRAGGFIMGSNEQFF. DNA for the CDR3: TGCGCCAGCAGCCATCGCGCGGGGGGGTTCATTATGGGCTCCAATGAGCAGTTCTTC.

This chain joins TRBV2 and TRBJ2-5, with 8 bases matching TRBD1. Germline V gives CDR1 SNHLY, CDR2 FYNNEI. The ends lost 8 bases at V and 6 bases at J; junction bases unmatched: 11. The length of the CDR3 is 14 residues. The CDR3 coding sequence is TGTGCCAGCTTGGACAGGGACGGGGGAAAGACCCAGTACTTC. It is translated as CASLDRDGGKTQYF.

This clone was recorded once. This chain connects TRBV7-9 to TRBJ1-2; TRBD1 aligns across 8 bases. With V trimmed by 1 base and J by 6 bases, 4 bases remained unmatched. The CDR3 has 14 amino acids. Germline values: CDR1 SEHNR, CDR2 FQNEAQ (reference sequence). CDR3 bases: TGTGCCAGCAGCTTAGTAGAACAGGGGGATGGCTACACCTTC. It is translated as CASSLVEQGDGYTF.

On this clone itself: Distinct nucleotide sequences in the sample also encode this CDR3. This chain links TRBV4-1 with TRBJ1-1, with D perhaps TRBD1 (5 bases). With 0 bases removed from V and 0 bases from J, the gap between germline ends came to 8 bases. The V gene's germline CDR1 is MGHRA and CDR2 YSYEKL. CDR3 length: 15 amino acids. CDR3 sequence: CASSQDPGMNTEAFF. The CDR3 DNA follows: TGCGCCAGCAGCCAAGACCCAGGGATGAACACTGAAGCTTTCTTT.

The V and J genes are TRBV15 and TRBJ2-3; TRBD2 matches 9 bases. The CDR3 has 16 amino acids. The V segment lost 5 bases and the J segment 7 bases; nucleotides outside the gene matches: 13. Germline V gene sequence: CDR1 LNHNV, CDR2 YYDKDF (reference sequence). In DNA, the CDR3 is TGTGCCACCAGCTCCCGGGAGGGCGGGAGGGTTAATACGCAGTATTTT. This sequence encodes CATSSREGGRVNTQYF.

This chain joins TRBV18 and TRBJ2-1; TRBD2 matches at 13 bases. The trim removed 3 bases at V and 8 bases at J, leaving 4 bases unmatched. Germline CDR1 is KGHSH and CDR2 is LQKENI. The CDR3 has 15 residues. The CDR3 coding sequence is TGTGCCAGCTCACCTGGGACTAGCGGGGAGGATGAGCAGTTCTTC. It codes for CASSPGTSGEDEQFF. Together with reference TRBV18 and TRBJ2-1, the CDR3 gives the full variable domain: NAGVMQNPRHLVRRRGQEARLRCSPMKGHSHVYWYRQLPEEGLKFMVYLQKENIIDESGMPKERFSAEFPKEGPSILRIQQVVRGDSAAYFCASSPGTSGEDEQFFGPGTRLTVL.

This chain links TRBV15 with TRBJ1-3; 7 bases match TRBD1. The trim removed 7 bases at V and 1 base at J, leaving 4 bases unmatched. Germline loops: CDR1 LNHNV, CDR2 YYDKDF (reference sequence). The CDR3 extends over 14 amino acids. Written as DNA, the CDR3 is TGTGCCACCACCCCAGGGGGATCTGGAAACACCATATATTTT. Residues: CATTPGGSGNTIYF.

The chain employs TRBV19 and TRBJ2-3; D uncertain. The CDR3 is made up of 13 amino acids. Germline-derived CDR1 and CDR2 are LNHDA and SQIVND (reference sequence). Deletions cut 6 bases from V and 0 bases from J, with 7 bases between. The CDR3 bases are TGTGCCAGTAGCCCGACTAGCACAGATACGCAGTATTTT. Encoded protein: CASSPTSTDTQYF.

For the CDR3, the DNA is TGTGCCAGCAGCTCGGGACAGCTGAACACTGAAGCTTTCTTT. Translated: CASSSGQLNTEAFF. This chain links TRBV7-9 with TRBJ1-1, with TRBD1 matching over 7 bases. The CDR3 length is 14 residues. From germline, CDR1 is SEHNR and CDR2 FQNEAQ (reference sequence). Trimming removed 4 bases from V and 0 bases from J; junction bases left unmatched: 2.

This clone came up once. The rearrangement joins TRBV6-5 to TRBJ2-3; the match to TRBD1 covers 7 bases. The CDR3 totals 16 residues. V lost 0 bases and J lost 1; bases outside the gene matches: 4. From germline, CDR1 is MNHEY and CDR2 SVGAGI. The CDR3 region has the DNA TGTGCCAGCAGTTACTCCCCAGGGGGAGGCACAGATACGCAGTATTTT. This encodes CASSYSPGGGTDTQYF.

With respect to this clone: The same CDR3 can be traced to other DNA sequences in this sample. The chain uses TRBV7-9 and TRBJ1-1; TRBD1 is a possible D gene (6 bases). Germline CDR1 is SEHNR and CDR2 is FQNEAQ (reference sequence). V lost 3 bases and J 3 bases, leaving 11 bases between the germline ends. This CDR3 is 14 amino acids long. CDR3 region: CASSLGQGYTEAFF. In DNA, the CDR3 is TGTGCCAGCAGCTTGGGCCAGGGGTACACTGAAGCTTTCTTT.

The V gene is TRBV28, the J gene TRBJ2-6, with TRBD1 matching over 7 bases. With 4 bases clipped from V and 4 bases from J, the junction kept 7 bases outside the gene matches. The CDR3 contains 16 residues. Germline CDR1 MDHEN, CDR2 SYDVKM. CDR3 protein: CASSYTGAWGANVLTF. CDR3 nucleotide sequence: TGTGCCAGCAGTTACACAGGGGCGTGGGGGGCCAACGTCCTGACTTTC.

This chain connects TRBV4-3 to TRBJ2-5; TRBD1 matches at 9 bases. Germline CDR1 LGHNA, CDR2 YSLEER. The CDR3 sequence is 15 residues long. J lost 3 bases, V lost 3 bases, and 5 bases had no gene match. Here the CDR3 reads CASSQGTGLEETQYF. The CDR3 coding sequence is TGCGCCAGCAGCCAGGGGACAGGGCTTGAAGAGACCCAGTACTTC.